These 25 T cell receptor beta chains were sequenced from one sample in a study of tumor-infiltrating lymphocytes in primary liver carcinoma. For blood RNA, unsorted whole blood served as the source, and germline DNA was extracted too. TCR beta cDNA was reverse-transcribed from about 500 ng of total RNA. The reaction used a constant-region primer and ProtoScript II reverse transcriptase. Slightly modified ARM-PCR with three nested multiplex PCR rounds yielded TCR beta libraries. Rounds one and two of PCR, each of 10 cycles, were primed with TRBV1-TRBV30 forward primers and a C-beta reverse primer. TCRdb re-derived calls from the multiplex PCR reads in MiXCR, one entry per CDR3 protein. The sample lists nearly 200,000 distinct CDR3 sequences, about 61% occurring once. The source material was peripheral blood. Receptors originate from a woman aged 60-75 years with primary liver carcinoma and hepatitis B virus infection.

This clonotype was seen a few times. This may be a read error: a much more frequent sequence differs by one nucleotide. The rearrangement uses TRBV6-6 and TRBJ2-1; D not certain. Germline values: CDR1 MNHNY, CDR2 SVGAGI (reference sequence). The CDR3 totals 13 residues. Written as DNA, the CDR3 is TGTGCCAGCAGTTTGGCTGGCTACAATGGGCAGTTCTTC. Amino acids: CASSLAGYNGQFF.

To note about this clonotype: The junction and the germline gene differ at one end; a read error may be behind it. The chain couples TRBV11-2 to TRBJ2-5; no firm D call. Germline assignment: CDR1 SGHAT and CDR2 FQNNGV. The CDR3 extends over 15 amino acids. The CDR3 nucleotides read TGTGCCAGCAGCTTATCCCCCGACATAATGGAGACCCAGTATTTC. It codes for CASSLSPDIMETQYF.

This clonotype appeared many times. The chain has TRBV6-5 and TRBJ2-6; 10 bases match TRBD1. This CDR3 comprises 19 residues. Germline V lookup: CDR1 MNHEY, CDR2 SVGAGI. V shed 2 bases, J shed 0 bases, and the junction held 7 bases outside the gene matches. Here the CDR3 DNA reads TGTGCCAGCAGTTACGGGGACAGGGGATGGAGCTCTGGGGCCAACGTCCTGACTTTC. Translating it yields CASSYGDRGWSSGANVLTF.

Concerning this clonotype: Since a much larger clone is just one base distant, this may be a read error. The gene calls are TRBV28 and TRBJ2-7, with D possibly matching TRBD2 (5 bases). V shed 10 bases and J shed 3 bases, with 13 bases lying between them. This CDR3 has 12 residues. The germline V gene encodes CDR1 MDHEN and CDR2 SYDVKM. The CDR3 protein is CAIQGSFYEQYF. CDR3 bases: TGTGCCATCCAAGGGAGCTTCTACGAGCAGTACTTC.

Remarks on this clonotype: The junction shows a germline mismatch at one end, possibly a read error. V usage is TRBV11-2 and J usage is TRBJ2-3; D is undetermined. The CDR3 spans 12 residues. CDR1 is SGHAT, CDR2 FQNNGV, per germline. CDR3 DNA sequence: TGTGCCGGCAGCTTCGACTCAGCATTGCAATATTTC. It is translated as CAGSFDSALQYF. Drawing the rest from reference TRBV11-2 and TRBJ2-3, the complete variable domain is EAGVAQSPRYKIIEKRQSVAFWCNPISGHATLYWYQQILGQGPKLLIQFQNNGVVDDSQLPKDRFSAERLKGVDSTLKIQPAKLEDSAVYLCAGSFDSALQYFGPGTRLTVL.

Concerning this clonotype: Given the absence of the conserved phenylalanine or tryptophan at the CDR3 end, a read error is likely. The chain is built from TRBV12-3 or TRBV12-4 and TRBJ2-1; D is unresolved. The CDR3 covers 11 residues. V shed 9 bases and J shed 5 bases, with 8 bases lying between them. The DNA for the CDR3 is TGTGCCAGTACTCCTGACAATGAGCAGTTCTTG. Protein sequence: CASTPDNEQFL.

The chain combines TRBV10-2 with TRBJ1-2, with a possible D match to TRBD1 (5 bases). CDR3 length equals 16 residues. Looked up from germline, CDR1 is WSHSY and CDR2 is SAAADI. V was clipped by 2 bases and J by 2 bases, with 15 bases between them. The CDR3 DNA is TGCGCCAGCAGTGAGAAGAAGGGGCGTGGAAACTATGGCTACACCTTC. Translated: CASSEKKGRGNYGYTF.

This clonotype was recorded a few times. A junction boundary mismatches the germline segment, possibly from a read error. The V and J genes are TRBV24-1 and TRBJ2-2; TRBD1 matches 8 bases. The CDR3 loop spans 16 amino acids. Germline V gives CDR1 KGHDR, CDR2 SFDVKD. The CDR3 DNA sequence: TGTGCTACCAGTGACCCGGACAGGGCGAACACCGGGGAGCTGTTTTTT. Residues: CATSDPDRANTGELFF.

On this clonotype itself: Its ends do not fully match the called genes, so a read error is possible. This chain connects TRBV11-2 to TRBJ2-1; 8 nucleotides agree with TRBD2. This CDR3 has 15 amino acids. Per the germline V gene, CDR1 is SGHAT and CDR2 is FQNNGV. The CDR3 reads CPSNLDGGRSYEQFF. CDR3 nucleotides: TGTCCCAGCAACTTAGATGGCGGGAGGAGTTATGAGCAGTTCTTC.

A single count supports this clonotype. CDR3 loop: CASSPQGLEAFF. In nucleotides, the CDR3 is TGTGCCAGCAGCCCCCAAGGACTTGAAGCTTTCTTT. The chain uses TRBV7-9 and TRBJ1-1; D is uncertain. Per the germline V gene, CDR1 is SEHNR and CDR2 is FQNEAQ (reference sequence). The ends were cut back, 5 bases at V and 7 bases at J, with 11 bases in the middle. CDR3 length equals 12 residues.

On this clonotype: Since a much larger clone is just one base distant, this may be a read error. The chain joins TRBV6-6 to TRBJ2-1, with 9 bases lining up with TRBD2. J lost 8 bases, V lost 4 bases, and 12 bases had no gene match. The germline V gene encodes CDR1 MNHNY and CDR2 SVGAGI (reference sequence). This CDR3 is 16 amino acids long. In DNA, the CDR3 is TGTGCCAGCAGTTCCCCTTTAGCGGGAGTATTCGATGAGCAGTTCTTC. Translation gives CASSSPLAGVFDEQFF.

On this clonotype: Relative to the germline gene, one junction end is altered; a read error may explain this. This chain uses TRBV10-3 with TRBJ1-2, with a weak D call TRBD1 (6 bases). This CDR3 has 15 amino acids. Germline V gene data show CDR1 as ENHRY and CDR2 as SYGVKD. Here the CDR3 DNA reads TGTGCCACAAGGGACGCACGGGGGCAGGGGTATGACTACACCTTC. This gives the protein CATRDARGQGYDYTF.

The chain recombines TRBV6-5 with TRBJ2-2, with TRBD2 identical over 9 bases. This CDR3 contains 15 residues. The trim removed 4 bases at V and 7 bases at J, leaving 7 bases unmatched. CDR1 is MNHEY, CDR2 SVGAGI, per germline. DNA for the CDR3: TGTGCCAGCAGTTGCTCGGTTAGCGGGAGCGGGGAGCTGTTTTTT. Protein product: CASSCSVSGSGELFF.

Comment on this clonotype: Being one base from a much bigger clone, this may be a read error. The rearrangement uses TRBV12-3 or TRBV12-4 and TRBJ2-5; 8 bases are shared with TRBD2. The CDR3 runs to 13 residues. Written as DNA, the CDR3 is TGTGTCAGCAGTTTATCTAGCGGGGAGACCCAGTACTTC. Its translation is CVSSLSSGETQYF.

This clonotype was recorded at least ten times. This rearrangement joins TRBV12-3 or TRBV12-4 to TRBJ1-3; the D gene is possibly TRBD1 (6 bases). The CDR3 consists of 15 residues. Trimming left V 6 bases short and J 1 base short, with 13 bases between. The CDR3 reads CASSPQGGSGNTIYF. The CDR3 DNA is TGTGCCAGCAGCCCTCAAGGGGGTTCTGGAAACACCATATATTTT.

The V call is TRBV11-2, the J call TRBJ1-5; a weak D match, TRBD1 (6 bases). CDR1 and CDR2 from the germline V gene are SGHAT and FQNNGV. CDR3 length equals 15 residues. Trimming pared 4 bases from V and 13 bases from J, leaving 23 bases between. Written as DNA, the CDR3 is TGTGCCAGCAGCTCTAGTTCAGGGGACACGGGGACTCAGCATTTT. Translating gives CASSSSSGDTGTQHF. The full variable domain, rest sourced from reference TRBV11-2 and TRBJ1-5, is EAGVAQSPRYKIIEKRQSVAFWCNPISGHATLYWYQQILGQGPKLLIQFQNNGVVDDSQLPKDRFSAERLKGVDSTLKIQPAKLEDSAVYLCASSSSSGDTGTQHFGDGTRLSIL.

This clonotype came up many times. The chain couples TRBV6-1 to TRBJ2-5, with D possibly TRBD1 on 5 matching bases. Germline CDR1 reads MNHNS; CDR2 reads SASEGT. Trimming took off 7 bases at V and 5 bases at J, with 11 bases between the two ends. The CDR3 sequence is 12 residues long. CDR3: CASIQGQETQYF. CDR3 DNA: TGTGCCAGCATTCAGGGTCAGGAGACCCAGTACTTC.

The chain carries TRBV2 and TRBJ2-1; TRBD2 aligns across 12 bases. CDR1 is SNHLY, CDR2 FYNNEI, per germline. The CDR3 is made up of 15 amino acids. Trimming cost V 4 bases and J 3 bases; bases outside gene matches: 1. CDR3 amino acids: CASSGGLAGYNEQFF. The CDR3 bases are TGTGCCAGCAGTGGGGGACTAGCGGGCTACAATGAGCAGTTCTTC.

This clonotype was found many times. The chain carries TRBV11-2 and TRBJ1-1; the D gene is possibly TRBD1 (5 bases). Deletions cut 8 bases from V and 1 base from J, with 8 bases between. There are 12 residues in the CDR3. Germline V gene lookup returns CDR1 SGHAT and CDR2 FQNNGV. For the CDR3, the DNA is TGTGCCAGCGGACACCCGAACACTGAAGCTTTCTTT. It yields the protein CASGHPNTEAFF.

Notes on this clonotype: The junction departs from the called germline gene at one end, perhaps through a read error. The CDR3 DNA reads TGCAGCGCTGAAAAACCGGCTAAAGAGACCCAGTACTTC. Residues: CSAEKPAKETQYF. The J gene is TRBJ2-5, the V gene TRBV29-1; unclear D gene. This CDR3 has 13 residues. Looked up from germline, CDR1 is SQVTM and CDR2 is ANQGSEA.

In the case of this clonotype: The conserved phenylalanine or tryptophan normally closing the CDR3 is absent here, so this likely arose from a read error. The CDR3 protein is CASSPLLLTGTYNEQFL. The CDR3 DNA reads as TGTGCCAGCAGCCCCCTCCTCCTGACGGGAACTTACAATGAGCAGTTCTTA. This rearrangement joins TRBV11-2 to TRBJ2-1; D perhaps matches TRBD2 (5 bases). The CDR3 length is 17 residues. Trimming took off 5 bases at V and 4 bases at J, with 21 bases between the two ends. Germline V gives CDR1 SGHAT, CDR2 FQNNGV.

About this clonotype itself: A read error may be the cause here, since a much bigger clone is one base away. The chain links TRBV12-3 or TRBV12-4 to TRBJ2-5; the match to TRBD2 covers 14 bases. This CDR3 contains 16 residues. In nucleotides, the CDR3 is TGTGCCTGCAGTCCGGGGACTAGCGGGAGTTATGAGACCCAGTACTTC. Translation gives CACSPGTSGSYETQYF.

Regarding this clonotype: One end of the junction varies from germline; a read error may be responsible. This chain uses TRBV28 with TRBJ1-2; no definite D call. CDR1 is MDHEN and CDR2 is SYDVKM in the germline V gene. CDR3 length: 15 residues. The CDR3 bases are TGTGCCAGCAGTTTTATGTCCTCGGCAGACTATGACTACACCTTC. As protein: CASSFMSSADYDYTF.

Comments on this clonotype: The conserved phenylalanine or tryptophan normally closing the CDR3 is absent here, so this likely arose from a read error. The rearrangement joins TRBV5-6 to TRBJ2-1, with D possibly TRBD1 on 5 matching bases. V dropped 1 base and J dropped 8 bases, with 16 bases sitting between them. Germline lookup yields CDR1 SGHDT and CDR2 YYEEEE. The length of the CDR3 is 15 residues. The CDR3 region is CASSLTGRWGDEQFY. The DNA for the CDR3 is TGTGCCAGCAGCTTGACGGGCCGGTGGGGCGATGAGCAGTTCTAC.

Concerning this clonotype itself: A read error may produce the germline difference seen at one junction end. J is TRBJ1-2 and V is TRBV29-1; tentative D call: TRBD1 (6 bases). This CDR3 has 15 residues. Per the germline V gene, CDR1 is SQVTM and CDR2 is ANQGSEA. In DNA form, the CDR3 reads TGCAGCGTTTACGCCCGGGACACCTCTAACTATGGCTACACGTTC. The encoded protein is CSVYARDTSNYGYTF.